The 27 T cell receptor beta chains reported below all come from one sample, sequenced in a study of tissue T cells after allogeneic stem cell transplantation. Method: immunoSEQ multiplex PCR; TCRdb's copy keeps in-frame clones and lacks some. The repertoire holds tens of thousands of clones, with just under 95% as singletons. The sample consisted of blood, taken before transplantation. The receptor set was obtained from a woman aged 35-75 years who later had graft-versus-host disease after an allogeneic stem cell transplant.

Here the CDR3 reads CASSEGTANPYEQYF. CDR3 coding DNA: TGTGCCAGCAGTGAAGGGACAGCGAATCCCTACGAGCAGTACTTC. The chain recombines TRBV6-1 with TRBJ2-7; the D gene is possibly TRBD1 (6 bases). Germline V gives CDR1 MNHNS, CDR2 SASEGT. CDR3 length equals 15 residues. Trimming took off 1 base at V and 2 bases at J, with 12 bases between the two ends.

The gene calls are TRBV5-1 and TRBJ1-3; D is unclear. This CDR3 is 16 amino acids long. CDR1 and CDR2 from the germline V gene are SGHRS and YFSETQ. Trimming shortened V by 4 bases and J by 0 bases, and 14 bases separated the two germline ends. CDR3 in DNA: TGCGCCAGCAGCACCGGACTCCTCCGCTCTGGAAACACCATATATTTT. Translating gives CASSTGLLRSGNTIYF.

The chain joins TRBV27 to TRBJ2-1; possible D gene TRBD1, 6 bases. This CDR3 contains 17 residues. Deletions cut 5 bases from V and 3 bases from J, with 20 bases between. From germline, CDR1 is MNHEY and CDR2 SMNVEV (reference sequence). CDR3 sequence: CASSDTTGIGLYNEQFF. In DNA form, the CDR3 reads TGTGCCAGCAGTGACACGACAGGCATTGGCCTCTACAATGAGCAGTTCTTC.

This clone was observed once. The chain couples TRBV5-4 to TRBJ2-3, with TRBD2 as a possible D gene (6 bases). The length of the CDR3 is 15 residues. Germline values: CDR1 SGHNT, CDR2 YYREEE (reference sequence). The V end lost 2 bases, the J end lost 1 base, and 11 bases lay between the germline ends. The CDR3 here is CASSLGRDRTDTQYF. Here the CDR3 DNA reads TGTGCCAGCAGCTTAGGGCGGGACCGCACAGATACGCAGTATTTT.

The V call is TRBV3-1 (or the pseudogene TRBV3-2), the J call TRBJ2-6, with TRBD1 as a possible D gene (5 bases). The V and J ends lost 0 bases and 0 bases respectively, with 9 bases between them. The CDR3 covers 17 residues. Germline loops: CDR1 LGHDT, CDR2 YNNKEL (reference sequence). The CDR3 here is CASSQDRGLSGANVLTF. CDR3 coding DNA: TGTGCCAGCAGCCAAGATAGGGGTCTCTCTGGGGCCAACGTCCTGACTTTC.

J is TRBJ2-7 and V is TRBV27; D unclear. Trimming stripped 6 bases from V and 1 base from J, with 16 bases between. The CDR3 has 15 residues. Germline V gene data show CDR1 as MNHEY and CDR2 as SMNVEV (reference sequence). CDR3 DNA: TGTGCCAGCAGGCCTCGGACCCTGGGGTCCTACGAGCAGTACTTC. Translating gives CASRPRTLGSYEQYF.

There are a few counts of this clone. The chain recombines TRBV2 with TRBJ1-1; D gene unclear. The germline V gene has CDR1 SNHLY and CDR2 FYNNEI. Trimming cost V 2 bases and J 3 bases, with 7 bases left between them. The CDR3 has 13 amino acids. The CDR3: CASSENRHTEAFF. CDR3 DNA sequence: TGTGCCAGCAGTGAAAACAGACACACTGAAGCTTTCTTT.

J is TRBJ1-6 and V is TRBV5-1; D call uncertain. Germline V gene sequence: CDR1 SGHRS, CDR2 YFSETQ. V dropped 3 bases and J dropped 0 bases, with 22 bases sitting between them. This CDR3 is built from 20 residues. The CDR3 DNA follows: TGCGCCAGCAGCTCCGGACCCTTTCAACCCTCGAGCTCCTATAATTCACCCCTCCACTTT. This gives the protein CASSSGPFQPSSSYNSPLHF.

The chain employs TRBV13 and TRBJ2-2, with D unclear. V was shortened by 1 base and J by 8 bases, with 8 bases between the two germline ends. The germline CDR1 and CDR2 sequences are PRHDT and FYEKMQ (reference sequence). CDR3 length: 13 amino acids. Written as DNA, the CDR3 is TGTGCCAGCAGCTTAGCAACGTTGGGGGAGCTGTTTTTT. As protein: CASSLATLGELFF.

The rearrangement uses TRBV18 and TRBJ1-4; D unresolved. This CDR3 has 14 amino acids. Germline V CDR1 and CDR2: KGHSH, LQKENI. V lost 3 bases, J lost 3 bases, and 8 bases lay in between. The CDR3 protein is CASSPGVANEKLFF. The CDR3 nucleotides are TGTGCCAGCTCACCGGGTGTGGCTAATGAAAAACTGTTTTTT.

The chain recombines TRBV27 with TRBJ1-2; D is possibly TRBD1 (6 bases). Trimming stripped 4 bases from V and 8 bases from J, with 14 bases between. CDR1 and CDR2 from the germline V gene are MNHEY and SMNVEV (reference sequence). The CDR3 spans 13 residues. CDR3 bases: TGTGCCAGCAGTTCCGGGGGCAGCGGCGGCTACACCTTC. Its translation is CASSSGGSGGYTF.

This clone was picked up one time. The chain employs TRBV27 and TRBJ2-4; 10 positions match TRBD1. The V segment lost 5 bases and the J segment 2 bases; nucleotides outside the gene matches: 6. CDR1 is MNHEY and CDR2 is SMNVEV in the germline V gene (reference sequence). The CDR3 runs to 16 residues. Written as DNA, the CDR3 is TGTGCCAGCAGTCCGGGACAGGGGCTGACCAAAAACATTCAGTACTTC. The encoded protein is CASSPGQGLTKNIQYF.

The chain carries TRBV19 and TRBJ2-3; D unclear. The CDR3 loop spans 11 amino acids. Germline CDR1 reads LNHDA; CDR2 reads SQIVND (reference sequence). V lost 5 bases and J lost 6, with 6 bases in between. The DNA of the CDR3 is TGTGCCAGTAGTCGTCGTGATACGCAGTATTTT. Its protein product is CASSRRDTQYF.

This sequence joins TRBV6-2 or TRBV6-3 and TRBJ2-1; D may be TRBD2 (6 bases). The CDR3 length is 14 residues. The V end was cut by 1 base, the J end by 8 bases, with 12 bases between. Per germline, CDR1 MNHEY and CDR2 SVGEGT. CDR3: CASSYFSSSDEQFF. CDR3 coding DNA: TGTGCCAGCAGTTACTTCTCTTCTAGCGATGAGCAGTTCTTC.

The rearrangement links TRBV4-3 to TRBJ2-7; 7 bases agree with TRBD1. Germline V gene lookup returns CDR1 LGHNA and CDR2 YSLEER. The CDR3 contains 14 residues. The V segment lost 0 bases and the J segment 6 bases; nucleotides outside the gene matches: 5. Written as DNA, the CDR3 is TGCGCCAGCAGCCAAGACTTAACAGGGGCCGAGCAGTACTTC. Translated, it gives CASSQDLTGAEQYF.

This clone qualifies as medium-sized. This rearrangement joins TRBV6-4 to TRBJ2-3; 8 bases align to TRBD2. The trim removed 6 bases at V and 7 bases at J, leaving 12 bases unmatched. Germline V lookup: CDR1 MRHNA, CDR2 SNTAGT. The CDR3 is made up of 15 amino acids. The CDR3: CASSPTSGGGNTQYF. The CDR3 nucleotides read TGTGCCAGCAGCCCCACTAGCGGAGGAGGAAATACGCAGTATTTT.

The chain uses TRBV3-1 (or the pseudogene TRBV3-2) and TRBJ1-4; D ambiguous. The CDR3 is 14 amino acids. The V and J ends lost 5 bases and 8 bases respectively, with 15 bases between them. Germline CDR1 reads LGHDT; CDR2 reads YNNKEL (reference sequence). The CDR3 protein is CASSDRPQGEKLFF. CDR3 bases: TGTGCCAGCAGCGATCGACCCCAAGGGGAAAAACTGTTTTTT.

V usage is TRBV3-1 (or the pseudogene TRBV3-2) and J usage is TRBJ2-1; 12 bases map to TRBD2. The V gene end was trimmed by 4 bases and the J gene end by 9 bases; junction bases not matched to a gene: 4. CDR3 size: 14 residues. In germline, CDR1 is LGHDT, CDR2 YNNKEL (reference sequence). CDR3 residues: CASSRLAGEREQFF. The CDR3 bases are TGTGCCAGCAGCCGACTAGCGGGAGAGCGTGAGCAGTTCTTC.

V usage is TRBV7-2 and J usage is TRBJ2-1, with 8 bases identical to TRBD1. Germline lookup yields CDR1 SGHTA and CDR2 FQGNSA. J gave up 0 bases and V 2 bases, and 0 bases lay outside the gene matches. This CDR3 comprises 15 residues. The CDR3 DNA reads as TGTGCCAGCAGCTTAACAGGGGGCTCCTACAATGAGCAGTTCTTC. It translates to CASSLTGGSYNEQFF.

This clone appeared a few times. This chain uses TRBV6-6 with TRBJ2-5; D gene unclear. There are 11 residues in the CDR3. V was cut by 10 bases and J by 2 bases, with 8 bases left in between. Germline CDR1 MNHNY, CDR2 SVGAGI (reference sequence). CDR3 DNA: TGTGCCACGTCGGCTCAAGAGACCCAGTACTTC. As protein: CATSAQETQYF.

This clone is a singleton in its sample. V is TRBV6-2 or TRBV6-3 and J is TRBJ2-5, with D perhaps matching TRBD1 (6 bases). The CDR3 has 15 amino acids. CDR1 MNHEY and CDR2 SVGEGT come from the germline V gene. V was shortened by 0 bases and J by 5 bases, with 13 bases between the two germline ends. This chain's CDR3 is CASSYSIQGHETQYF. The DNA for the CDR3 is TGTGCCAGCAGTTACTCGATCCAGGGGCACGAGACCCAGTACTTC.

The rearrangement joins TRBV4-3 to TRBJ2-1; 11 bases are shared with TRBD2. CDR1 and CDR2 (germline): LGHNA, YSLEER. The CDR3 spans 16 residues. V lost 4 bases and J lost 10; bases outside the gene matches: 12. Here the CDR3 reads CASSLVTSGAFGEQFF. The DNA for the CDR3 is TGCGCCAGCAGCCTCGTGACTAGCGGGGCTTTTGGGGAGCAGTTCTTC.

V is TRBV7-2 and J is TRBJ2-3; no clear D. Trimming removed 0 bases from V and 6 bases from J, with 7 bases in between. Germline V gene lookup returns CDR1 SGHTA and CDR2 FQGNSA. The length of the CDR3 is 13 residues. The CDR3 DNA is TGTGCCAGCAGCTTAGCCCTCCCGGATACGCAGTATTTT. Protein: CASSLALPDTQYF.

The chain links TRBV4-3 to TRBJ1-1; tentatively, D is TRBD1 (6 bases). Germline CDR1 is LGHNA and CDR2 is YSLEER. V was shortened by 2 bases and J by 4 bases, with 14 bases between the two germline ends. The CDR3 consists of 15 residues. CDR3 loop: CASSQNTGFGTEAFF. CDR3 sequence (DNA): TGCGCCAGCAGCCAAAATACAGGGTTCGGCACTGAAGCTTTCTTT.

The chain carries TRBV12-3 or TRBV12-4 and TRBJ1-2; a possible D gene is TRBD1 (5 bases). The V gene lost 5 bases and the J gene lost 12 bases, with 16 bases spanning the gap. The CDR3 is 12 amino acids. This CDR3 is CASSPSGGADTF. CDR3 nucleotides: TGTGCCAGCAGTCCCTCTGGGGGTGCTGACACCTTC.

The chain links TRBV25-1 to TRBJ2-1; tentatively, D is TRBD2 (5 bases). The length of the CDR3 is 17 residues. V lost 1 base, J lost 0 bases, and 13 bases lay in between. Per germline, CDR1 MGHDK and CDR2 SYGVNS. The CDR3 loop is CASSEFMNGDSYNEQFF. DNA for the CDR3: TGTGCCAGCAGTGAATTCATGAACGGGGACTCCTACAATGAGCAGTTCTTC.

The chain combines TRBV5-5 with TRBJ2-1; D remains unclear. The CDR3 is 15 residues long. The germline gives CDR1 SGHKS, CDR2 YYEKEE (reference sequence). Trimming stripped 2 bases from V and 3 bases from J, with 12 bases between. CDR3 residues: CASSFGRLNYNEQFF. The CDR3 DNA is TGTGCCAGCAGCTTTGGTCGGCTGAACTACAATGAGCAGTTCTTC.